This T cell receptor beta chain was found in a study of cytomegalovirus exposure and HLA in healthy donors. Study-wide results and limits: Listed as cytomegalovirus-associated were about 160 TCR beta chains.

Generated by immunoSEQ multiplex PCR, the TCRdb table keeps only in-frame clones and is missing some. Seen here are some 200,000 clones, around 86% observed once, and the top ten hold 7.2%. Concerning this clone itself: Its antigen is unidentified.

V gave up 4 bases and J gave up 1 base, with 18 bases separating them. Germline CDR1 and CDR2: SGHTS and YDEGEE. The CDR3 is made up of 17 amino acids. Sequenced material: PBMCs. This sequence joins TRBV5-8 and TRBJ1-3, with D perhaps TRBD1 (5 bases). This clonotype was sampled from a man aged 25 to 45 in good health and CMV-seropositive. DNA of the CDR3: TGTGCCAGCAGCCCAGGGCGGATTCTACAATCTGGAAACACCATATATTTT. As protein: CASSPGRILQSGNTIYF.